This section outlines one T cell receptor (beta chain) sequence together with its context. Its target is unknown. The sample belongs to a study of radiotherapy plus CTLA-4 blockade in lung cancer. Overall study findings and caveats: It was early blood T cell clone dynamics, with interferon-beta, that reportedly best predicted response.

There are 14 residues in the CDR3. Germline V CDR1 and CDR2: SGHAT, FQNNGV. The V gene lost 2 bases and the J gene lost 2 bases, with 9 bases spanning the gap. The method was immunoSEQ multiplex PCR; TCRdb's version includes in-frame clones alone and lacks a portion of them. Here the sample spans about 49,000 clones, about 88% being singletons. The receptor was isolated from a human donor with non-small cell lung cancer whose response to radiotherapy plus ipilimumab could not be evaluated. The V call is TRBV11-2, the J call TRBJ2-5; D remains unclear. Sequencing was performed on peripheral blood, taken from a patient treated with radiotherapy plus ipilimumab. CDR3 protein: CASSLSYLQETQYF. As DNA, the CDR3 is TGTGCCAGCAGCTTATCGTATTTACAAGAGACCCAGTACTTC.